Each of the 5 T cell receptor beta chains below was sequenced from the same sample in a study of cytomegalovirus exposure and HLA in healthy donors. In the PCR, 60 Vbeta and 13 Jbeta primers were used. Clones were read by immunoSEQ multiplex PCR, and TCRdb kept only the in-frame ones, dropping some. The data contain 170,000 or so clones, 78% of them singletons. Material: PBMCs. All receptors derive from a woman in her fifties or sixties in good health and CMV-seropositive.

CDR3 nucleotide sequence: TGTGCCATCAGGAGCGGAAGCACAGATACGCAGTATTTT. This codes for CAIRSGSTDTQYF. V gene TRBV10-3 combines with J gene TRBJ2-3, with D perhaps matching TRBD2 (5 bases). There are 13 residues in the CDR3. Trimming removed 6 bases at V and 0 bases at J, with 7 bases between. Germline CDR1 and CDR2: ENHRY and SYGVKD.

The chain recombines TRBV2 with TRBJ1-5; 9 bases map to TRBD1. The CDR3 is 14 residues long. V shed 6 bases and J 6 bases; nucleotides not matched to a gene: 6. The germline gives CDR1 SNHLY, CDR2 FYNNEI. CDR3 residues: CASSEDRGFQPQHF. Written as DNA, the CDR3 is TGTGCCAGCAGCGAGGACAGGGGTTTTCAGCCCCAGCATTTT.

The chain uses TRBV6-1 and TRBJ1-2; D gene ambiguous. The CDR3 extends over 14 amino acids. Trimming cost V 0 bases and J 3 bases, with 8 bases left between them. Germline CDR1 is MNHNS and CDR2 is SASEGT. The CDR3 bases are TGTGCCAGCAGTGAAGCAGAGAAGTACTATGGCTACACCTTC. This translates into CASSEAEKYYGYTF.

This clone was picked up one time. The V call is TRBV6-5, the J call TRBJ2-7, with D tentatively TRBD1 (5 bases). The CDR3 contains 15 residues. V was trimmed by 4 bases and J by 2 bases, leaving 15 bases between them. Germline V gene lookup returns CDR1 MNHEY and CDR2 SVGAGI. The DNA of the CDR3 is TGTGCCAGCAGTTCTGTAGACAGTCCCCCCTACGAGCAGTACTTC. Translation: CASSSVDSPPYEQYF.

The CDR3 sequence: CASSLLGRGVTSNTEAFF. For the CDR3, the DNA is TGTGCCAGCAGTTTACTGGGCAGGGGTGTCACATCGAACACTGAAGCTTTCTTT. The rearrangement links TRBV28 to TRBJ1-1; D possibly corresponds to TRBD1 (6 bases). Trimming removed 2 bases at V and 1 base at J, with 20 bases between. The germline V gene encodes CDR1 MDHEN and CDR2 SYDVKM. This CDR3 contains 18 residues.